This T cell receptor (beta chain) was observed in a study of blood T cell repertoires in COVID-19. Study background: The samples span acute and convalescent COVID-19 from the United States, Italy and Spain. PBMCs, B-cell-depleted T cells, or T cells provided the cDNA or gDNA that made up the material.

This CDR3 region has 15 residues. Germline CDR1 SGHRS, CDR2 YFSETQ. Germline trimming cut 2 bases from V and 4 bases from J; bases unmatched to any gene: 7. Methods used by the authors: Reference gene primers were amplified, and this amplification served to estimate nucleated cell counts. Generated by immunoSEQ multiplex PCR, the TCRdb table keeps only in-frame clones and is missing some. D and trimming come from the DNA, and the V and J calls and clone size come from that table. This sample has approximately 210,000 clones, with about 88% found just once. This chain connects TRBV5-1 to TRBJ2-3; 7 bases agree with TRBD1. The sample taken for sequencing was peripheral blood. This TCR came from a man between 65 and 80 years old with acute or convalescent COVID-19. The CDR3 spells CASSLGRQGADTQYF. The CDR3 DNA reads as TGCGCCAGCAGCTTAGGTCGACAGGGTGCAGATACGCAGTATTTT.